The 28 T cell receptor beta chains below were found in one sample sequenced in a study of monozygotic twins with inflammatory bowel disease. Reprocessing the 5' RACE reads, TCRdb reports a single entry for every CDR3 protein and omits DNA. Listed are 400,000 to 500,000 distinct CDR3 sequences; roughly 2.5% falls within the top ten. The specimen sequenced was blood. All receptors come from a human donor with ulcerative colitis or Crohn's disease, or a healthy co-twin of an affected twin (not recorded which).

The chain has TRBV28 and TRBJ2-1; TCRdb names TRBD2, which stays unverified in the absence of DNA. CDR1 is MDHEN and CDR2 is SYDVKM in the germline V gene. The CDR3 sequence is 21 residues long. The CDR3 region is CASSFRLAGGPSKSSYNEQFF.

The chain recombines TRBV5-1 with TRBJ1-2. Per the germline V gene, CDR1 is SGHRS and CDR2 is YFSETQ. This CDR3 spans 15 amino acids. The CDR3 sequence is CASSYEAFSNYGYTF.

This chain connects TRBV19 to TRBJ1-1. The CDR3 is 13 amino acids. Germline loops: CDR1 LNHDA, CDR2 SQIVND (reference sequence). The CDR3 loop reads CASSISWNTEAFF.

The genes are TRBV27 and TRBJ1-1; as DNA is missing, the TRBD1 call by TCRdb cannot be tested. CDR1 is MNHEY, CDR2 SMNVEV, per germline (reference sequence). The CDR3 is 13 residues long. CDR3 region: CASSFGGSTEAFF.

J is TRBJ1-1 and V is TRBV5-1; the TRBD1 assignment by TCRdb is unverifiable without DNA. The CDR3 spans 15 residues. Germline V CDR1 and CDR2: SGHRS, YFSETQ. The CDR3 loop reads CASSLDREGGTEAFF.

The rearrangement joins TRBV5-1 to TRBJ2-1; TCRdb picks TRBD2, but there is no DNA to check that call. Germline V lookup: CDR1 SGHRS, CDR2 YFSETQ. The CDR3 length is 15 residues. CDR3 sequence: CASSFGTSGSHEQFF.

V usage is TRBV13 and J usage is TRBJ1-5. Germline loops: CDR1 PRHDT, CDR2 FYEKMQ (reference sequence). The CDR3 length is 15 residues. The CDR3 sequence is CASSATEVGNQPQHF.

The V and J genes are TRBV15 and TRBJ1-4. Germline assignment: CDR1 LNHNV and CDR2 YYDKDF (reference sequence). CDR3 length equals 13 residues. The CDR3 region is CATSRGVNEKLFF.

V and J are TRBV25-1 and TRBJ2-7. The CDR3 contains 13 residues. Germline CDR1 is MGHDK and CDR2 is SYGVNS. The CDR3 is CASSGTTSYEQYF.

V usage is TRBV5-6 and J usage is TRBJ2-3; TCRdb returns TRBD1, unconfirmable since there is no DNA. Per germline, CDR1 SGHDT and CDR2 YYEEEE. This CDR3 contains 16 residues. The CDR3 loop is CASGSWGGLAADTQYF.

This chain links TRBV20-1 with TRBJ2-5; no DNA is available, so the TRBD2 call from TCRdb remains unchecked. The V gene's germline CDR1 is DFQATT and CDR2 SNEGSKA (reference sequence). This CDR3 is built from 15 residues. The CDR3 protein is CSARVSAVAAETQYF.

CDR3 sequence reads: CASSFGTNNEQFF. The chain employs TRBV5-1 and TRBJ2-1; TCRdb outputs TRBD2, but without DNA this stays unchecked. The CDR3 totals 13 residues. Germline CDR1 is SGHRS and CDR2 is YFSETQ.

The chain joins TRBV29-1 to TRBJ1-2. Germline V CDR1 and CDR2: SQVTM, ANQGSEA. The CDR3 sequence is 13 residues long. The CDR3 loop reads CSAQSALLVGYTF.

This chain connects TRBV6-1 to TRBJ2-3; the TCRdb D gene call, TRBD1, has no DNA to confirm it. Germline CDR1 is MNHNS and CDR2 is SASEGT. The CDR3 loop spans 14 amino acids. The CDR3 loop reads CASSRQRAEDTQYF.

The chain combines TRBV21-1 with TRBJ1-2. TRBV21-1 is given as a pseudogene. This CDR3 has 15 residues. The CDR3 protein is CARFPREGPPNGYTF.

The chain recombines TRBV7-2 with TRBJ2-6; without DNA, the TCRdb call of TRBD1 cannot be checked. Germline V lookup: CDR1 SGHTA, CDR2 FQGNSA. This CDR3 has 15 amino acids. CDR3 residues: CASSPPTAGANVLTF.

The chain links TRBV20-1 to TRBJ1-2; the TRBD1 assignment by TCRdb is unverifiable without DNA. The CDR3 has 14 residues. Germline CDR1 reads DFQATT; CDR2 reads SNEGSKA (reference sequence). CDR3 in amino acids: CSARETGGDYGYTF.

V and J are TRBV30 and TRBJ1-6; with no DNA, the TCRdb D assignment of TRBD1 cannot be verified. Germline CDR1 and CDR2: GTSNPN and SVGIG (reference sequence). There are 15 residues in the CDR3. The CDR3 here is CTSHRGSQNNSPLHF.

CDR3 residues: CASSQGAGKTQYF. The rearrangement joins TRBV5-1 to TRBJ2-5; the D call from TCRdb, TRBD1, cannot be confirmed without DNA. From germline, CDR1 is SGHRS and CDR2 YFSETQ. The CDR3 covers 13 residues.

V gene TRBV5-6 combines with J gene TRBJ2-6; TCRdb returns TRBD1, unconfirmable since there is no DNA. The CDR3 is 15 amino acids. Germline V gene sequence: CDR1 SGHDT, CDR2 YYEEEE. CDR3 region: CASAGLRSGANVLTF.

CDR3 in amino acids: CASSEGRRETQYF. V and J are TRBV2 and TRBJ2-5. Germline loops: CDR1 SNHLY, CDR2 FYNNEI. This CDR3 has 13 residues.

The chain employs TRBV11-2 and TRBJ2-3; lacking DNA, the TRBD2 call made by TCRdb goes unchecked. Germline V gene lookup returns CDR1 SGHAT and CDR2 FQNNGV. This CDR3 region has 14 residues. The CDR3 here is CASSLGIAENTQYF.

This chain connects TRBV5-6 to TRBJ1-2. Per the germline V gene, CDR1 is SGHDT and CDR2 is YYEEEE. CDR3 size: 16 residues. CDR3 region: CASSLVTASRNYGYTF.

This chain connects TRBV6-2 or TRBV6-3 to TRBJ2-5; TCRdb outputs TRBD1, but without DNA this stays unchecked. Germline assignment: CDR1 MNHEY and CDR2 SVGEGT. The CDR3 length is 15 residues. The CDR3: CASSYGTALQETQYF.

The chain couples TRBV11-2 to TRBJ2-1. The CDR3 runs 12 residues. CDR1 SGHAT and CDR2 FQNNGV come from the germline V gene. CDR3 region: CASSRPDNEQFF.

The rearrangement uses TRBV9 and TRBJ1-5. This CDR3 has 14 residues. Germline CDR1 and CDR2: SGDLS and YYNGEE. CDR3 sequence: CASSVSEGGQPQHF.

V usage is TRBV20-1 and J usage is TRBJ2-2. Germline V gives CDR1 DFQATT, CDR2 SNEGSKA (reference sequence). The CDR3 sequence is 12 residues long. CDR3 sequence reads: CSGSRNTGELFF.

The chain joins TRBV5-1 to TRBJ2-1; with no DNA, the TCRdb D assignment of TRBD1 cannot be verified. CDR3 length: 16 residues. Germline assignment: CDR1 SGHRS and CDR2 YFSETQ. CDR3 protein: CASSLAARGGYNEQFF.